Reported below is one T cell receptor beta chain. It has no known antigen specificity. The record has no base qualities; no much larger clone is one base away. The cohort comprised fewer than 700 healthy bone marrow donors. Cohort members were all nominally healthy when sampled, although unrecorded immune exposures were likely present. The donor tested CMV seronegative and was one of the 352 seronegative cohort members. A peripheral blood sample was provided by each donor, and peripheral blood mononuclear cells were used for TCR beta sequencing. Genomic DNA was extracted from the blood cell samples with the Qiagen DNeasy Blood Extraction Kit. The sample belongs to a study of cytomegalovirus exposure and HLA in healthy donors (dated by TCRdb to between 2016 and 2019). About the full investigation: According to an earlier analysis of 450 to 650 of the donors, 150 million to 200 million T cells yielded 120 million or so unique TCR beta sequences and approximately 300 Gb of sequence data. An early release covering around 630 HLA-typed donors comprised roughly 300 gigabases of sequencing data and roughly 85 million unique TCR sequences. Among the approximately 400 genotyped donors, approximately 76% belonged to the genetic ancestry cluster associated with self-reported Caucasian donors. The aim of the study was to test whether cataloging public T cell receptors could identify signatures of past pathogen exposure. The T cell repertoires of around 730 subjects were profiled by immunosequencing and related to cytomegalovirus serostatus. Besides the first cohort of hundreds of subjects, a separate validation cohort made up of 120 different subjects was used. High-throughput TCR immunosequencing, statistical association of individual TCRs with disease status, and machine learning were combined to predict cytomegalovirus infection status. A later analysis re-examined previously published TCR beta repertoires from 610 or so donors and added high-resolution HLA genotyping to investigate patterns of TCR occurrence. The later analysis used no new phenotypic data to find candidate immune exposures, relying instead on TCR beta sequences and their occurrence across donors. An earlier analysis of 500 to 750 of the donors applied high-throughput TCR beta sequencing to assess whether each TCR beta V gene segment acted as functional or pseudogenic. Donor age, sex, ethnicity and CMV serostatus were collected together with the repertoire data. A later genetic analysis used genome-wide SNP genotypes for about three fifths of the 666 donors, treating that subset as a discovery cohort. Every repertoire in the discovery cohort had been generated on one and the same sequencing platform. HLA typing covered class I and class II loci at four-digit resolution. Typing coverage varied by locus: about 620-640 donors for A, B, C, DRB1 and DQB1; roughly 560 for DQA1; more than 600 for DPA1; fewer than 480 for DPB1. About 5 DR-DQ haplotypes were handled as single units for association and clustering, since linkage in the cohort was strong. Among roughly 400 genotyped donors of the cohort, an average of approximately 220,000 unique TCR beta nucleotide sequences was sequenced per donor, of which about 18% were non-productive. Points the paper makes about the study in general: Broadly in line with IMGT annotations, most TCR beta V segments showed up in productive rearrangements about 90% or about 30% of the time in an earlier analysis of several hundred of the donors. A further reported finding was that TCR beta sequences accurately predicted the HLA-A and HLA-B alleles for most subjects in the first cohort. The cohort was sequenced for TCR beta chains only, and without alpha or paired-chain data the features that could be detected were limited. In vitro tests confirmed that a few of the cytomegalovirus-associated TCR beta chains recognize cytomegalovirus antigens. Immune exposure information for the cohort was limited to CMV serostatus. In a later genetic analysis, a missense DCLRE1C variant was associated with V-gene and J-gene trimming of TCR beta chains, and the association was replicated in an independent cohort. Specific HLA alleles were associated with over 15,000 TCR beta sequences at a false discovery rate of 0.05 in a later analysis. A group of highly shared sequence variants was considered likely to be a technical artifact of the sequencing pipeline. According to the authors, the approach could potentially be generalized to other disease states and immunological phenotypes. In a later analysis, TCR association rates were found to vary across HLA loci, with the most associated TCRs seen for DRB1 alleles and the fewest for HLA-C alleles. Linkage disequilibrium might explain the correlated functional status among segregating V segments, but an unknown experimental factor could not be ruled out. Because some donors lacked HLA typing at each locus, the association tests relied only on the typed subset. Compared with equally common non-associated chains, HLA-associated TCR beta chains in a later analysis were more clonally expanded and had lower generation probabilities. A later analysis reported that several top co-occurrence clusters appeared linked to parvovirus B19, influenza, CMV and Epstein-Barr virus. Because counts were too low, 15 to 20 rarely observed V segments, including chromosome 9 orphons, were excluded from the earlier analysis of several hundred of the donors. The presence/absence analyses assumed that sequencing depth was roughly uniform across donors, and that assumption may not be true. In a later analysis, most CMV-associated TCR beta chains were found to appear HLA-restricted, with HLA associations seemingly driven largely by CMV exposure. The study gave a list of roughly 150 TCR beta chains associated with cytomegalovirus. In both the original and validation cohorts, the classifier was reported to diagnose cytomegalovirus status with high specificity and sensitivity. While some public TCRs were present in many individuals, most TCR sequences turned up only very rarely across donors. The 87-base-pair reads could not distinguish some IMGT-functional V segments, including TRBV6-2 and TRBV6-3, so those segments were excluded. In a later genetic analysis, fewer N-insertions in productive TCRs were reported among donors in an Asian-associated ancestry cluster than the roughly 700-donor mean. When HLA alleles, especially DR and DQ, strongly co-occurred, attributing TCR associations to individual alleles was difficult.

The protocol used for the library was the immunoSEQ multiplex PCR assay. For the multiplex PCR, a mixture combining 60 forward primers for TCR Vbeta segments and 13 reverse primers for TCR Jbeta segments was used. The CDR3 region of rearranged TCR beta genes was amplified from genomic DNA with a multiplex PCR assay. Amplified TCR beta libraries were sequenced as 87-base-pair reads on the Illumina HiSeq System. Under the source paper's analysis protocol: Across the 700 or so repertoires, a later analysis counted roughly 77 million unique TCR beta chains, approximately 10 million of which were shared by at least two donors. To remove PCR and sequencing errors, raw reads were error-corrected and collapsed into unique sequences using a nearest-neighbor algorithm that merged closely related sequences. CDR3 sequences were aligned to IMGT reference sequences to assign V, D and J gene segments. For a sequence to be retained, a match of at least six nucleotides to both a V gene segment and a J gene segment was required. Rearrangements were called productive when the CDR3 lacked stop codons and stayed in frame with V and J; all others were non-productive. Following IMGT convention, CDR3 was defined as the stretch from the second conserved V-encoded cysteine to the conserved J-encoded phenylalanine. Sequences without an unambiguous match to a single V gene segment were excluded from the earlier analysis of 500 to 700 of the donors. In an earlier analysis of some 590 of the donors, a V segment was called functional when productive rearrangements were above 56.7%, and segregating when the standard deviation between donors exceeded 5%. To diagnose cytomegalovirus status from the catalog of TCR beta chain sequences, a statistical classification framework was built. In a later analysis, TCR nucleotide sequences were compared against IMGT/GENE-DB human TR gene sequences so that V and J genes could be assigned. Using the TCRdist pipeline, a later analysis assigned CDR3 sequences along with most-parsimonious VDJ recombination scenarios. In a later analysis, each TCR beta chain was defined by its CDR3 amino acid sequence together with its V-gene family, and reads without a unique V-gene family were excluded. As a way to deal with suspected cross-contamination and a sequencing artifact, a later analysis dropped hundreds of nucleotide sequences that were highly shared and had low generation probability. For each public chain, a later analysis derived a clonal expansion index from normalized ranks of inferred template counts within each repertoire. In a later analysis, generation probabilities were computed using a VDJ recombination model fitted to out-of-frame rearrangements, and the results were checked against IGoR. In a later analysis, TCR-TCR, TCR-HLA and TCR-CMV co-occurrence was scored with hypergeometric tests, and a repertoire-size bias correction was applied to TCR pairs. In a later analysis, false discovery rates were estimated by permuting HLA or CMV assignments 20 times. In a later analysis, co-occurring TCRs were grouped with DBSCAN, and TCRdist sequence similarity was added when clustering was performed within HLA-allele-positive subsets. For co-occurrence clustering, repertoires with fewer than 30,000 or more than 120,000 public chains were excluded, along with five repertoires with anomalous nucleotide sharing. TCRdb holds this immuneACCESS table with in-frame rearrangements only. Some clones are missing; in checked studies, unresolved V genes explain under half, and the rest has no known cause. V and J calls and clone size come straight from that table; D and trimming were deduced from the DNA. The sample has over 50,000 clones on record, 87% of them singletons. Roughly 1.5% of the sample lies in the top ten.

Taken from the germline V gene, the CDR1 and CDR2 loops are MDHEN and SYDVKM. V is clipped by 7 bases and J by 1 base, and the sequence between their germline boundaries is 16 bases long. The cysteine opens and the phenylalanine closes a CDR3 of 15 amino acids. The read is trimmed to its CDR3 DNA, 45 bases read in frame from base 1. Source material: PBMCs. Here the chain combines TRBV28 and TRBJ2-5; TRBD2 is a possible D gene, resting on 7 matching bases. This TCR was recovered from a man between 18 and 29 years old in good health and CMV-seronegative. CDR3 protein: CASTSPRGAQETQYF. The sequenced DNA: TGTGCCAGCACCTCCCCCCGGGGGGCCCAAGAGACCCAGTACTTC.